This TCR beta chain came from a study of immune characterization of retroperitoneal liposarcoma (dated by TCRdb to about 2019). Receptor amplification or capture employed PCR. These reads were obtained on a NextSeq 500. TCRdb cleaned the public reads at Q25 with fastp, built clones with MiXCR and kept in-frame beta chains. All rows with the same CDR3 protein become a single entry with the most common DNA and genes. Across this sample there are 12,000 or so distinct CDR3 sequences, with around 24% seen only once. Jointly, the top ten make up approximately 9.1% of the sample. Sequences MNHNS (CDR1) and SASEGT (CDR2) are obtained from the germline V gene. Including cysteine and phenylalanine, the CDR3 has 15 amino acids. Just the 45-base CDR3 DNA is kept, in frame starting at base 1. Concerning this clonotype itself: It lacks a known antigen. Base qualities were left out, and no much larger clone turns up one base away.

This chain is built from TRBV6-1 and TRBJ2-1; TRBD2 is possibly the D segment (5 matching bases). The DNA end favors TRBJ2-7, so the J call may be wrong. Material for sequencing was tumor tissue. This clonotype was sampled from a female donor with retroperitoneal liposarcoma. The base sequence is TGTGCCAGCAGTTCACGGGGTATGACTTCGTACGAGCAGTACTTC. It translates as CASSSRGMTSYEQYF.